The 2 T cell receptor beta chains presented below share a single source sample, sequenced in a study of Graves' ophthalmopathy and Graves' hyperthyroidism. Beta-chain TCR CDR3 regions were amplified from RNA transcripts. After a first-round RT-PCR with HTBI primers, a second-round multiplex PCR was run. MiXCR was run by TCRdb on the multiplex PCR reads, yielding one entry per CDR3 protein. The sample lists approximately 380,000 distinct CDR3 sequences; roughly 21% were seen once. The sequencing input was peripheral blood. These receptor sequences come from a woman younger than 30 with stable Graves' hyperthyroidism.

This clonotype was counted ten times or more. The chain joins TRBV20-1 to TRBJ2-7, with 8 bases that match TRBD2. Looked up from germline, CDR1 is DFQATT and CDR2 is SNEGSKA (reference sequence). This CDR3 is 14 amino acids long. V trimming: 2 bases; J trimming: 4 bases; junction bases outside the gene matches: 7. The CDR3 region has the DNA TGCAGTGCTAGACGACTAGCGTACTCTTACGAGCAGTACTTC. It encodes CSARRLAYSYEQYF.

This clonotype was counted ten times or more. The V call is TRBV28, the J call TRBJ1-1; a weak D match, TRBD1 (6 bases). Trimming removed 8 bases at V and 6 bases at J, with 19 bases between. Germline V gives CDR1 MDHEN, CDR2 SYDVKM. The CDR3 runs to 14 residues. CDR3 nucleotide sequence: TGTGCCAGCGCTCCGGGGACACCACTCCCTGAAGCTTTCTTT. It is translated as CASAPGTPLPEAFF.